The 20 T cell receptor beta chains below all came from one sample that was sequenced in a study of shared clonotypes between healthy human individuals. Measured with immunoSEQ multiplex PCR; TCRdb has only the in-frame clones, and not every one. The table includes approximately 2,200,000 clones, approximately 94% detected once. Terminally differentiated effector memory CD45RA+ cells were left out of the naive CD8 fraction, which was CD45RO-negative and positively selected for CCR7. The sequenced material came from naive CD8+ T cells from PBMCs. Receptors originate from a young man in good health. Some clones in this sample may be carry-over from other donors' samples.

V usage is TRBV6-5 and J usage is TRBJ2-2; D remains unclear. V was clipped by 3 bases and J by 5 bases, with 16 bases between them. The length of the CDR3 is 16 residues. From germline, CDR1 is MNHEY and CDR2 SVGAGI. CDR3 sequence reads: CASSYLVFGFTGELFF. CDR3 DNA: TGTGCCAGCAGTTATTTGGTTTTCGGATTTACCGGGGAGCTGTTTTTT.

This rearrangement joins TRBV27 to TRBJ1-2; 10 positions match TRBD1. CDR1 MNHEY and CDR2 SMNVEV come from the germline V gene (reference sequence). This CDR3 spans 14 amino acids. Trimming at V came to 4 bases and at J to 5 bases, leaving 4 bases not matched to a gene. The CDR3 DNA sequence: TGTGCCAGCAGTTCACCGGGACAGGGGTATGGCTACACCTTC. Protein sequence: CASSSPGQGYGYTF.

In regard to this clone: At one boundary the junction diverges from the germline segment, which might be a read error. The CDR3: CASSPPTLAGVRFNEQFF. The CDR3, as DNA: TGTGCCAGCTCGCCACCGACATTGGCGGGAGTGCGTTTCAATGAGCAGTTCTTC. The chain combines TRBV18 with TRBJ2-1; 7 bases line up with TRBD2. The germline CDR1 and CDR2 sequences are KGHSH and LQKENI. There are 18 residues in the CDR3. The variable domain in full, with the rest retrieved from reference TRBV18 and TRBJ2-1, is NAGVMQNPRHLVRRRGQEARLRCSPMKGHSHVYWYRQLPEEGLKFMVYLQKENIIDESGMPKERFSAEFPKEGPSILRIQQVVRGDSAAYFCASSPPTLAGVRFNEQFFGPGTRLTVL.

V usage is TRBV7-9 and J usage is TRBJ2-3; 7 bases are shared with TRBD2. Germline V gene data show CDR1 as SEHNR and CDR2 as FQNEAQ (reference sequence). The CDR3 consists of 14 residues. V shed 10 bases and J 5 bases; nucleotides not matched to a gene: 12. CDR3 sequence: CATNTAGERDTQYF. The CDR3 DNA follows: TGTGCCACCAATACCGCGGGGGAGAGAGATACGCAGTATTTT.

This rearrangement joins TRBV27 to TRBJ2-2; D might be TRBD1 (7 bases). Germline V gives CDR1 MNHEY, CDR2 SMNVEV (reference sequence). Trimming removed 2 bases from V and 5 bases from J, with 15 bases in between. This CDR3 has 16 amino acids. CDR3 coding DNA: TGTGCCAGCAGTTTAGTTGTCCCAGGGGGGACCGGGGAGCTGTTTTTT. Translating gives CASSLVVPGGTGELFF.

This clone was observed many times. The same CDR3 also results from other DNA sequences found in this sample. V gene TRBV7-9 combines with J gene TRBJ2-1, with D unresolved. V was cut by 1 base and J by 5 bases, with 3 bases left in between. The CDR3 covers 12 residues. Germline CDR1 and CDR2: SEHNR and FQNEAQ (reference sequence). CDR3 protein: CASSLGNNEQFF. The CDR3, as DNA: TGTGCCAGCAGCTTAGGGAACAATGAGCAGTTCTTC. The full variable domain, in which reference TRBV7-9 and TRBJ2-1 provide the parts outside the CDR3, is DTGVSQNPRHKITKRGQNVTFRCDPISEHNRLYWYRQTLGQGPEFLTYFQNEAQLEKSRLLSDRFSAERPKGSFSTLEIQRTEQGDSAMYLCASSLGNNEQFFGPGTRLTVL.

CDR3 coding DNA: TGTGCCAGCAGTGAAGCGGGCGGGAGGGCCTACGAGCAGTACTTC. Its translation is CASSEAGGRAYEQYF. This chain uses TRBV6-1 with TRBJ2-7, with 9 bases matching TRBD2. J was trimmed by 2 bases and V by 0 bases; bases with no gene match: 2. The CDR3 extends over 15 amino acids. CDR1 is MNHNS, CDR2 SASEGT, per germline.

The V call is TRBV4-2, the J call TRBJ2-1; D is undetermined. V gave up 6 bases and J gave up 2 bases, with 17 bases separating them. This CDR3 comprises 16 residues. Per the germline V gene, CDR1 is LGHNA and CDR2 is YNFKEQ. CDR3: CASSGIEERAYNEQFF. As DNA, the CDR3 is TGTGCCAGCAGTGGCATCGAGGAGCGAGCCTACAATGAGCAGTTCTTC.

In the case of this clone: Other nucleotide sequences in the sample specify the same CDR3. The chain couples TRBV9 to TRBJ1-4; D gene ambiguous. Germline CDR1 is SGDLS and CDR2 is YYNGEE. This CDR3 comprises 15 residues. With 0 bases removed from V and 0 bases from J, the gap between germline ends came to 6 bases. CDR3 coding DNA: TGTGCCAGCAGCGTAGGCGGAGCAACTAATGAAAAACTGTTTTTT. This sequence encodes CASSVGGATNEKLFF.

This clone was seen only once. This chain connects TRBV2 to TRBJ2-5; maybe TRBD2 (6 bases). There are 15 residues in the CDR3. CDR1 is SNHLY, CDR2 FYNNEI, per germline. V was pared by 3 bases and J by 5 bases, with 16 bases between. CDR3 amino acids: CASSEFSGRGETQYF. CDR3 nucleotides: TGTGCCAGCAGTGAGTTTAGCGGTCGGGGGGAGACCCAGTACTTC.

This chain connects TRBV5-1 to TRBJ2-7, with 10 positions matching TRBD2. The CDR3 is 16 amino acids. V trimming: 0 bases; J trimming: 2 bases; junction bases outside the gene matches: 5. Germline loops: CDR1 SGHRS, CDR2 YFSETQ. Here the CDR3 DNA reads TGCGCCAGCAGCTTGGCAAGCGGGAGGGCCCCCTACGAGCAGTACTTC. Residues: CASSLASGRAPYEQYF.

This chain uses TRBV16 with TRBJ1-1; 9 bases are shared with TRBD1. This CDR3 region has 16 residues. V lost 4 bases to trimming and J lost 1 base; unmatched junction nucleotides: 7. The germline V gene has CDR1 KGHSY and CDR2 FQNENV. CDR3 in amino acids: CASSLPPGQGNTEAFF. The CDR3 coding sequence is TGTGCCAGCAGCCTCCCACCGGGACAGGGGAACACTGAAGCTTTCTTT.

The chain has TRBV9 and TRBJ1-2; weak D call: TRBD1 (5 bases). V was pared by 6 bases and J by 0 bases, with 9 bases between. The CDR3 sequence is 13 residues long. CDR1 and CDR2 from the germline V gene are SGDLS and YYNGEE. Written as DNA, the CDR3 is TGTGCCAGCACCGGGGGGTCTAACTATGGCTACACCTTC. The encoded protein is CASTGGSNYGYTF.

This chain joins TRBV28 and TRBJ2-3; D perhaps matches TRBD2 (6 bases). V was pared by 7 bases and J by 2 bases, with 16 bases between. Per germline, CDR1 MDHEN and CDR2 SYDVKM. This CDR3 has 15 amino acids. The CDR3 DNA reads TGTGCCAGCATGAGGGCGGAGGGGATCACAGATACGCAGTATTTT. Its protein is CASMRAEGITDTQYF. The entire variable domain, with the rest obtained from reference TRBV28 and TRBJ2-3, is as follows: DVKVTQSSRYLVKRTGEKVFLECVQDMDHENMFWYRQDPGLGLRLIYFSYDVKMKEKGDIPEGYSVSREKKERFSLILESASTNQTSMYLCASMRAEGITDTQYFGPGTRLTVL.

This clone was counted a few times. The genes are TRBV5-1 and TRBJ2-2; no clear D. Germline V lookup: CDR1 SGHRS, CDR2 YFSETQ. The CDR3 is made up of 14 amino acids. V was shortened by 0 bases and J by 3 bases, with 6 bases between the two germline ends. CDR3 amino acids: CASSLAWHTGELFF. The CDR3 DNA is TGCGCCAGCAGCTTGGCCTGGCACACCGGGGAGCTGTTTTTT.

The chain recombines TRBV29-1 with TRBJ2-3, with D possibly matching TRBD2 (6 bases). The CDR3 has 13 amino acids. Germline loops: CDR1 SQVTM, CDR2 ANQGSEA. The ends were cut back, 2 bases at V and 6 bases at J, with 12 bases in the middle. In DNA form, the CDR3 reads TGCAGCGTTGAATTAGGGACTCATGATACGCAGTATTTT. This encodes CSVELGTHDTQYF.

The chain combines TRBV19 with TRBJ2-6; tentative D call: TRBD1 (6 bases). The CDR3 length is 15 residues. V was cut by 1 base and J by 2 bases, with 6 bases left in between. The germline gives CDR1 LNHDA, CDR2 SQIVND (reference sequence). This CDR3 is CASSIGTAGANVLTF. In nucleotides, the CDR3 is TGTGCCAGTAGTATAGGGACAGCTGGGGCCAACGTCCTGACTTTC.

This chain links TRBV25-1 with TRBJ1-1; D is unclear. Germline V gives CDR1 MGHDK, CDR2 SYGVNS. The CDR3 length is 13 residues. V lost 4 bases to trimming and J lost 0 bases, with 6 bases between them. CDR3: CASSVEMNTEAFF. The DNA for the CDR3 is TGTGCCAGCAGTGTAGAGATGAACACTGAAGCTTTCTTT.

The chain uses TRBV12-5 and TRBJ1-2; a weak D match, TRBD1 (6 bases). The length of the CDR3 is 17 residues. Germline lookup yields CDR1 LGHNT and CDR2 FRNRAP. V was pared by 2 bases and J by 4 bases, with 20 bases between. CDR3: CASGLFPDLTGVYGYTF. CDR3 DNA sequence: TGTGCTAGTGGTTTGTTCCCGGATCTGACAGGAGTCTATGGCTACACCTTC.

The rearrangement joins TRBV7-9 to TRBJ2-7; TRBD1 agrees at 7 bases. Trimming at V came to 6 bases and at J to 1 base, leaving 15 bases not matched to a gene. CDR3 length: 17 residues. The germline CDR1 and CDR2 sequences are SEHNR and FQNEAQ (reference sequence). The CDR3 loop reads CASRPTTGPRISYEQYF. The CDR3 bases are TGTGCCAGCAGACCGACGACAGGGCCAAGAATATCCTACGAGCAGTACTTC.